A selection of T cell receptor beta chains follows, all from one sample in a study of T cell responses to AZD1222 COVID-19 vaccine. Libraries were prepared by immunoSEQ multiplex PCR; TCRdb keeps only in-frame clonotypes and omits some of them. The sample lists some 150,000 clones, 92% seen once, with under 2% in the top ten. The sequencing used peripheral blood, collected on day 0 of AZD1222 vaccination. The source of these receptors is an adult in good health. Both conserved end residues are part of each CDR3. The D gene is left open where the match is weak. Clone size is stated in some rows and not others, as once, few, many or a class when expanded.

clone size,J gene,D gene,V gene,CDR3 protein,CDR3 DNA
NA,TRBJ1-6,TRBD1,TRBV6-5,CASIGTGGNSPLHF,TGTGCCAGCATCGGGACAGGGGGAAACTCACCCCTCCACTTT
NA,TRBJ2-7,TRBD1,TRBV5-5,CASRKNQGAINGEQYF,TGTGCCAGCAGAAAAAACCAGGGGGCGATTAACGGCGAGCAGTACTTC
NA,TRBJ2-7,NA,TRBV10-3,CAISESGFEQYF,TGTGCCATCAGTGAGTCAGGGTTCGAGCAGTACTTC
NA,TRBJ2-7,NA,TRBV5-1,CASSSGEGLAYEQYF,TGCGCCAGCTCCAGTGGGGAAGGTCTCGCCTACGAGCAGTACTTC
NA,TRBJ2-7,TRBD1,TRBV6-2/TRBV6-3,CASSSWTGSHYEQYF,TGTGCCAGCAGTTCCTGGACAGGGTCCCACTACGAGCAGTACTTC
NA,TRBJ2-3,NA,TRBV5-1,CASSPGVGQGTDTQYF,TGCGCCAGCAGCCCCGGGGTCGGGCAGGGAACAGATACGCAGTATTTT
NA,TRBJ2-1,NA,TRBV9,CASSVESRVSEQFF,TGTGCCAGCAGCGTAGAGAGCAGGGTGAGTGAGCAGTTCTTC
once,TRBJ2-4,TRBD1,TRBV6-2/TRBV6-3,CASSPRTGGRVQYF,TGTGCCAGCAGTCCCAGGACAGGGGGGCGAGTTCAGTACTTC
NA,TRBJ1-2,NA,TRBV2,CASSGNLGAYGYTF,TGTGCCAGCAGCGGCAACCTGGGGGCCTATGGCTACACCTTC
NA,TRBJ1-1,TRBD1,TRBV9,CASSRQGKNTEAFF,TGTGCCAGCAGCAGACAGGGGAAAAACACTGAAGCTTTCTTT
NA,TRBJ1-5,NA,TRBV4-1,CASSQLDHSNQPQHF,TGCGCCAGCAGCCAACTAGATCATAGCAATCAGCCCCAGCATTTT
few,TRBJ1-1,NA,TRBV19,CASSMMDPLPGAEAFF,TGTGCCAGTAGTATGATGGACCCCCTTCCGGGGGCTGAAGCTTTCTTT
NA,TRBJ1-6,NA,TRBV9,CASSRQHTGTRSPLHF,TGTGCCAGCAGCCGCCAACATACAGGGACGAGGTCACCCCTCCACTTT
NA,TRBJ1-2,NA,TRBV28,CASTLGARYGYTF,TGTGCCAGCACCCTCGGCGCCAGGTATGGCTACACCTTC
once,TRBJ2-5,NA,TRBV16,CASSQGTETQYF,TGTGCCAGCAGCCAAGGGACAGAGACCCAGTACTTC
NA,TRBJ1-1,NA,TRBV5-4,CASSLDQGRAFF,TGTGCCAGCAGCTTGGATCAGGGTCGGGCTTTCTTT
NA,TRBJ1-1,NA,TRBV3-1/TRBV3-2,CASSQDNMNTEAFF,TGTGCCAGCAGCCAAGACAACATGAACACTGAAGCTTTCTTT
few,TRBJ2-3,NA,TRBV7-9,CASSLEDLGDTQYF,TGTGCCAGCAGCTTAGAGGACCTCGGAGATACGCAGTATTTT
NA,TRBJ2-7,NA,TRBV7-9,CASSLGVHEQYF,TGTGCCAGCAGCTTAGGTGTCCACGAGCAGTACTTC
NA,TRBJ2-5,TRBD2,TRBV4-2,CASSPAASGAQETQYF,TGTGCCAGCAGCCCCGCCGCTAGCGGGGCCCAAGAGACCCAGTACTTC
NA,TRBJ1-5,NA,TRBV28,CASSQYSNQPQHF,TGTGCCAGCAGCCAGTATAGCAATCAGCCCCAGCATTTT
NA,TRBJ2-6,TRBD2,TRBV6-2/TRBV6-3,CASSKWSAGGYGANVLTF,TGTGCCAGCAGTAAATGGTCCGCGGGGGGTTATGGGGCCAACGTCCTGACTTTC
NA,TRBJ2-5,TRBD2,TRBV4-3,CASSQELRGYQETQYF,TGCGCCAGCAGCCAAGAACTGCGGGGGTACCAAGAGACCCAGTACTTC
NA,TRBJ1-5,NA,TRBV10-3,CAISESLGHNQPQHF,TGTGCCATCAGTGAGTCGTTGGGACATAATCAGCCCCAGCATTTT
NA,TRBJ2-2,NA,TRBV7-3,CASSLKGEVTGELFF,TGTGCCAGCAGCTTAAAGGGGGAAGTCACCGGGGAGCTGTTTTTT
NA,TRBJ1-4,NA,TRBV4-3,CASSRGYRGNEKLFF,TGCGCCAGCAGCCGAGGGTATCGGGGCAATGAAAAACTGTTTTTT
NA,TRBJ2-3,TRBD1,TRBV7-9,CASSWDRSTDTQYF,TGTGCCAGCAGCTGGGACAGAAGCACAGATACGCAGTATTTT
once,TRBJ2-2,TRBD1,TRBV18,CASSPSQGATGELFF,TGTGCCAGCTCACCCTCCCAGGGGGCAACCGGGGAGCTGTTTTTT
once,TRBJ2-5,NA,TRBV15,CATSRDPVQETQYF,TGTGCCACCAGCAGAGATCCAGTCCAAGAGACCCAGTACTTC
NA,TRBJ1-1,TRBD1,TRBV6-2/TRBV6-3,CASSSGTVNTEAFF,TGTGCCAGCAGTTCCGGGACAGTGAACACTGAAGCTTTCTTT
NA,TRBJ2-1,TRBD1,TRBV24-1,CATSDRTGASYNEQFF,TGTGCCACCAGTGATCGGACAGGGGCGTCCTACAATGAGCAGTTCTTC
NA,TRBJ1-5,NA,TRBV7-9,CASSFSGNQPQHF,TGTGCCAGCAGCTTTTCAGGGAATCAGCCCCAGCATTTT